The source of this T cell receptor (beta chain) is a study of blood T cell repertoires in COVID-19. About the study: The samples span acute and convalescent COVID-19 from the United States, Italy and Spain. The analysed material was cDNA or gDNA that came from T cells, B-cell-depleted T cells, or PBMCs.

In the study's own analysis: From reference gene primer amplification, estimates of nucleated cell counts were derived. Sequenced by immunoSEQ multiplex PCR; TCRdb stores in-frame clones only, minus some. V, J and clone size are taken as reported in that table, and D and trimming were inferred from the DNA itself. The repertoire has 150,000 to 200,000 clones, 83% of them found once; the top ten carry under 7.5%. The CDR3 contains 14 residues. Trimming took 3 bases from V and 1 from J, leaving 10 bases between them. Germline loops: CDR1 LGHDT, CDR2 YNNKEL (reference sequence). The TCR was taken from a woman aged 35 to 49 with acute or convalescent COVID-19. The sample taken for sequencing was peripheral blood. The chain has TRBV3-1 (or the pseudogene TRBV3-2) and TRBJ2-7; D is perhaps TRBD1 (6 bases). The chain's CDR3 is CASSQGAGSYEQYF. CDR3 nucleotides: TGTGCCAGCAGCCAGGGGGCCGGGTCCTACGAGCAGTACTTC.